This TCR beta chain was recorded in a study of T-cell reconstitution after alpha-beta-depleted transplantation in children listed by TCRdb under 2016. General notes on the study: Using TCR repertoire profiling, the study quantitatively followed how T-cell immune reconstitution unfolded in children after TCRalphabeta/CD19-depleted allogeneic hematopoietic cell transplantation.

This clonotype was detected only a few times. The clone's antigen remains unknown. Per-nucleotide qualities are absent, and no much larger clonotype sits a single base away. V is pared back by 3 bases and J by 0 bases, with 18 bases lying between the germline termini. The germline V gene gives CDR1 as ENHRY and CDR2 as SYGVKD. Reading from cysteine to phenylalanine, the CDR3 counts 17 amino acids. The CDR3 DNA has 51 bases and is translated from base 1. The protocol used for the library was PCR. Sequencing took place on an Illumina HiSeq 2500. TCR libraries were prepared with molecular barcoding, using unique molecular identifiers to normalize TCRbeta repertoire quantification. TCRdb reprocessed the public reads (quality trimming at Q25 with fastp, clone calling with MiXCR) and kept in-frame beta chains. CDR3 protein sequences are deduplicated, and each keeps its most common genes and DNA. For this sample there are under 350,000 distinct CDR3 sequences; roughly 9.5% appear just once. The ten largest account for 10% of the sample.

Recombination linked TRBV10-3 to TRBJ2-7; no D gene can be assigned with confidence. The TCR comes from a human donor who donated a stem cell graft to a child with SCID. The starting material was PBMCs from the stem cell graft donor, obtained from the stem cell graft. CDR3 protein: CAISDSKSVRSSYEQYF. In nucleotide form, the sequence is TGTGCCATCAGTGATTCCAAATCTGTTCGGAGCTCCTACGAGCAGTACTTC.